This is a list of T cell receptor beta chains from one sample in a study of T cell responses to AZD1222 COVID-19 vaccine. Profiled with immunoSEQ multiplex PCR; TCRdb holds only in-frame clones, not every one. This sample has more than 150,000 clones, with roughly 92% found just once. Sequencing used peripheral blood, obtained 28 days after the second AZD1222 dose. Every receptor here comes from an adult who received the AZD1222 COVID-19 vaccine. CDR3s include the opening cysteine and the closing phenylalanine or tryptophan. Fields, in order: V gene, CDR3 protein.

v_call: TRBV6-2/TRBV6-3
cdr3_aa: CASSHGTSYGYTF

v_call: TRBV18
cdr3_aa: CASSPGGYPLMGNTEAFF

v_call: TRBV5-1
cdr3_aa: CASSLGTGSYNEQFF

v_call: TRBV7-8
cdr3_aa: CASSSRVRLVENTIYF

v_call: TRBV27
cdr3_aa: CASSLSLPAEAFF

v_call: TRBV11-2
cdr3_aa: CASSLSYRGADEQFF

v_call: TRBV9
cdr3_aa: CASSVAPGTTNSPLHF

v_call: TRBV7-2
cdr3_aa: CASSPQTGTGNTIYF

v_call: TRBV24-1
cdr3_aa: CATSGYQRGYNEQFF

v_call: TRBV6-4
cdr3_aa: CASSAERGLETTQYF

v_call: TRBV7-6
cdr3_aa: CASSLAASGRYEQYF

v_call: TRBV15
cdr3_aa: CATSNRQGARTDTQYF

v_call: TRBV27
cdr3_aa: CARDYTGGVDYGYTF

v_call: TRBV24-1
cdr3_aa: CATSDLSGSSYNEQFF

v_call: TRBV5-6
cdr3_aa: CASSSGQGALGYTF

v_call: TRBV28
cdr3_aa: CASSSFVGGNQPQHF

v_call: TRBV6-2/TRBV6-3
cdr3_aa: CASSRELGQGMKIEQYF

v_call: TRBV27
cdr3_aa: CASSLRDGRSGTDTQYF

v_call: TRBV7-2
cdr3_aa: CASSSQGIENSPLHF

v_call: TRBV6-5
cdr3_aa: CASSTNDRTYGYTF

v_call: TRBV6-2/TRBV6-3
cdr3_aa: CASSELVWQGQYF

v_call: TRBV18
cdr3_aa: CASSPLTAIRRNTIYF

v_call: TRBV3-1/TRBV3-2
cdr3_aa: CASSQGGLAAYEQYF

v_call: TRBV7-2
cdr3_aa: CASSLVSRQPQHF